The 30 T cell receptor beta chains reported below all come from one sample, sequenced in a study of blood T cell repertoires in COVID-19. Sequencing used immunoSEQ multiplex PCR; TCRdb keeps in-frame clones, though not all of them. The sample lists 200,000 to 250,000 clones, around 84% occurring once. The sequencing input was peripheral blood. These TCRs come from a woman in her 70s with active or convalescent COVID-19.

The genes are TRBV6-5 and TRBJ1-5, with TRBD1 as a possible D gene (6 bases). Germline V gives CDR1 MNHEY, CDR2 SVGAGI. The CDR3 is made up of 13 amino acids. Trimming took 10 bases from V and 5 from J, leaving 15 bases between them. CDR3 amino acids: CATRGASYQPQHF. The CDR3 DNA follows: TGTGCCACCCGGGGGGCCTCATATCAGCCCCAGCATTTT.

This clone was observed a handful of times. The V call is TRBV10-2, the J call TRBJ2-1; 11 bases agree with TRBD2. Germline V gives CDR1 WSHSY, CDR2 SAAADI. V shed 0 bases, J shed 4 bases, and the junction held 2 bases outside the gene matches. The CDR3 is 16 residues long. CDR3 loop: CASSESRTSGYNEQFF. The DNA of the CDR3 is TGCGCCAGCAGTGAGTCTAGGACTAGCGGGTACAATGAGCAGTTCTTC.

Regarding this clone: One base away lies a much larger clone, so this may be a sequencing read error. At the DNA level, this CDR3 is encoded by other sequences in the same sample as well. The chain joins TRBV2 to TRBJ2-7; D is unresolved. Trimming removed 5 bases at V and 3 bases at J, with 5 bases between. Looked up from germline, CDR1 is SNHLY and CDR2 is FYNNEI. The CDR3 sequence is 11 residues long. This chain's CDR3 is CASSSLYEQYF. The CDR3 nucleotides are TGTGCCAGCAGTTCCCTCTACGAGCAGTACTTC.

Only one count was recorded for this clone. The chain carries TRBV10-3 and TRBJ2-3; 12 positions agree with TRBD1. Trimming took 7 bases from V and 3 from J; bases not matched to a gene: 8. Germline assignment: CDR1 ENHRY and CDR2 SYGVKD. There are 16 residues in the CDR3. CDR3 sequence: CAITPGQGAVTDTQYF. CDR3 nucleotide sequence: TGTGCCATCACCCCGGGACAGGGGGCAGTAACAGATACGCAGTATTTT.

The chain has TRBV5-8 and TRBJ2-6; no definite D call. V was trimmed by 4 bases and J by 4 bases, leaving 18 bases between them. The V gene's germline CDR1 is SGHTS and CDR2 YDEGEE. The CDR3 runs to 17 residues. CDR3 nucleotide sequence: TGTGCCAGCAGCCAAACCCCCCCCGGGTTCGGGGCCAACGTCCTGACTTTC. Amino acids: CASSQTPPGFGANVLTF.

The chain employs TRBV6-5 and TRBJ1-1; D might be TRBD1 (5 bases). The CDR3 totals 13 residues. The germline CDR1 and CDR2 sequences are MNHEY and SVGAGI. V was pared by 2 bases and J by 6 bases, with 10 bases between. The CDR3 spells CASSYGAMAEAFF. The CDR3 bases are TGTGCCAGCAGTTACGGGGCTATGGCTGAAGCTTTCTTT.

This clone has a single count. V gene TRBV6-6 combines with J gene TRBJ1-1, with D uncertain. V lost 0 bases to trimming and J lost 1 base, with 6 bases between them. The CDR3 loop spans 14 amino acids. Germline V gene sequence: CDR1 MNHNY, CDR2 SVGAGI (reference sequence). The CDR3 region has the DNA TGTGCCAGCAGTTACTCGAGGGAGAACACTGAAGCTTTCTTT. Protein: CASSYSRENTEAFF.

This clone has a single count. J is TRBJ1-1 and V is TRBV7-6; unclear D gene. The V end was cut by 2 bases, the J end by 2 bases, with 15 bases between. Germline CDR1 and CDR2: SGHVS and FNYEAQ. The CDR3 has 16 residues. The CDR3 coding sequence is TGTGCCAGCAGCTTACTTCCTTGGGCAGACAACACTGAAGCTTTCTTT. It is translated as CASSLLPWADNTEAFF. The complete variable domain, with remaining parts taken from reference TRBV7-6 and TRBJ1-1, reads GAGVSQSPRYKVTKRGQDVALRCDPISGHVSLYWYRQALGQGPEFLTYFNYEAQQDKSGLPNDRFSAERPEGSISTLTIQRTEQRDSAMYRCASSLLPWADNTEAFFGQGTRLTVV.

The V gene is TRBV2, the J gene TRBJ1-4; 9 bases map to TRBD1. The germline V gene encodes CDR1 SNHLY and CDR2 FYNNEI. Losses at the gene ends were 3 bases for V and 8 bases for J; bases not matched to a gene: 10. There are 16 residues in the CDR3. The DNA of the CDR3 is TGTGCCAGCAGTGAGGTGAGGGACAGGGATCGGGAAAAACTGTTTTTT. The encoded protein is CASSEVRDRDREKLFF.

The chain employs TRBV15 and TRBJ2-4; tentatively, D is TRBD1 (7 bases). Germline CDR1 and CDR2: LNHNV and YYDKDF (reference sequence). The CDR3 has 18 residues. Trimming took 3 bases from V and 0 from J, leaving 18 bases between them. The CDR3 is CATSSGRGVSLAKNIQYF. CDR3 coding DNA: TGTGCCACCAGCAGTGGCAGGGGGGTTAGTCTAGCCAAAAACATTCAGTACTTC.

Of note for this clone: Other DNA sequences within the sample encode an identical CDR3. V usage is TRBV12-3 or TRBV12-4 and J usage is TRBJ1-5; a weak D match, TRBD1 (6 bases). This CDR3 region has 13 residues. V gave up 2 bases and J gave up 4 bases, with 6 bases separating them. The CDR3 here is CASSLRGNQPQHF. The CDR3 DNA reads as TGTGCCAGCAGTTTAAGGGGGAATCAGCCCCAGCATTTT.

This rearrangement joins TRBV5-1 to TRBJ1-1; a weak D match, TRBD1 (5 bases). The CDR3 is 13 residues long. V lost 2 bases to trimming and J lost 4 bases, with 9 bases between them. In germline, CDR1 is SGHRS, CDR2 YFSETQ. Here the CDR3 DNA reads TGCGCCAGCAGCTTTCAAGGGGCCACTGAAGCTTTCTTT. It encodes CASSFQGATEAFF.

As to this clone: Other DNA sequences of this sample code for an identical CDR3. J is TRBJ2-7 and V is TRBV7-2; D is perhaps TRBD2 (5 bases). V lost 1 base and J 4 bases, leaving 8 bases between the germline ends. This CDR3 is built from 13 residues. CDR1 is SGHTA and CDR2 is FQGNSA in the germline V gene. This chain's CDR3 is CASSLDPGYEQYF. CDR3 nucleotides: TGTGCCAGCAGCTTAGATCCGGGGTACGAGCAGTACTTC.

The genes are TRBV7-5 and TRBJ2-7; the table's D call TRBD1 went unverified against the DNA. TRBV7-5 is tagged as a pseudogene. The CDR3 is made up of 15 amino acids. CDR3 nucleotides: TGTGCCATCCTAAAGGCTTGGGACAAAGAATACGAGCAGTACTTC. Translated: CAILKAWDKEYEQYF.

CDR3 sequence reads: CASSQRTTTEAFF. In DNA form, the CDR3 reads TGTGCCAGCAGCCAAAGGACAACCACTGAAGCTTTCTTT. The chain links TRBV3-1 (or the pseudogene TRBV3-2) to TRBJ1-1, with a weak D call TRBD1 (5 bases). Germline V gene sequence: CDR1 LGHDT, CDR2 YNNKEL (reference sequence). V was shortened by 2 bases and J by 4 bases, with 8 bases between the two germline ends. The CDR3 length is 13 residues.

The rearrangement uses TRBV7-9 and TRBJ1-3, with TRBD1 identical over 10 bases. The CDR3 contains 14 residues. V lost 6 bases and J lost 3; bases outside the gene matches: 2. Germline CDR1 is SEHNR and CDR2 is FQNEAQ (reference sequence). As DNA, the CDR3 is TGTGCCAGCAGACGGGACAGGGGTGGAAACACCATATATTTT. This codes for CASRRDRGGNTIYF. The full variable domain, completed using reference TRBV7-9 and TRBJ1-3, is DTGVSQNPRHKITKRGQNVTFRCDPISEHNRLYWYRQTLGQGPEFLTYFQNEAQLEKSRLLSDRFSAERPKGSFSTLEIQRTEQGDSAMYLCASRRDRGGNTIYFGEGSWLTVV.

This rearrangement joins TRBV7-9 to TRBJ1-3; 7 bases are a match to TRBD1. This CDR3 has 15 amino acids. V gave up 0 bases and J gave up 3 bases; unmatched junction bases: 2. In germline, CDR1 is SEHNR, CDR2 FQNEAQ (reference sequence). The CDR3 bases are TGTGCCAGCAGCTTAGCGACAGGGCATGGAAACACCATATATTTT. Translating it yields CASSLATGHGNTIYF. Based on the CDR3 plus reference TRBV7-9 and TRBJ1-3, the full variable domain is DTGVSQNPRHKITKRGQNVTFRCDPISEHNRLYWYRQTLGQGPEFLTYFQNEAQLEKSRLLSDRFSAERPKGSFSTLEIQRTEQGDSAMYLCASSLATGHGNTIYFGEGSWLTVV.

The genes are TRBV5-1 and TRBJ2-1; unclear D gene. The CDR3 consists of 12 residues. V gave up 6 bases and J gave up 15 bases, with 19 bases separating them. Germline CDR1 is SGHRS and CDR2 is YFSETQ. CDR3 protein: CASTLGTPPPFF. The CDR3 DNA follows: TGCGCCAGCACCCTTGGCACGCCCCCCCCGTTCTTC. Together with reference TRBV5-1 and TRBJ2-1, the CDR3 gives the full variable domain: KAGVTQTPRYLIKTRGQQVTLSCSPISGHRSVSWYQQTPGQGLQFLFEYFSETQRNKGNFPGRFSGRQFSNSRSEMNVSTLELGDSALYLCASTLGTPPPFFGPGTRLTVL.

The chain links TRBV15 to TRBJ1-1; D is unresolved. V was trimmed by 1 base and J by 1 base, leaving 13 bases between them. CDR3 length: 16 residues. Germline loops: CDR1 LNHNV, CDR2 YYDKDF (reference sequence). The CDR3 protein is CATSRVLPGGNTEAFF. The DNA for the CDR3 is TGTGCCACCAGCAGAGTATTACCCGGCGGGAACACTGAAGCTTTCTTT.

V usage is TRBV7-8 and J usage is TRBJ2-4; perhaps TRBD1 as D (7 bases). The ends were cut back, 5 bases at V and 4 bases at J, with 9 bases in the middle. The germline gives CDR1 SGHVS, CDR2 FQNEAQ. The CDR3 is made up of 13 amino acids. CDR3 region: CASSPGGKNIQYF. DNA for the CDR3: TGTGCCAGCAGCCCAGGGGGGAAAAACATTCAGTACTTC.

The CDR3 region has the DNA TGTGCCAGCAGCCGAACGGGGGGGGCTGGCTACACCTTC. Translation gives CASSRTGGAGYTF. This chain uses TRBV6-5 with TRBJ1-2; possibly TRBD1 for D (6 bases). The V end lost 6 bases, the J end lost 7 bases, and 15 bases lay between the germline ends. This CDR3 has 13 residues. CDR1 is MNHEY, CDR2 SVGAGI, per germline.

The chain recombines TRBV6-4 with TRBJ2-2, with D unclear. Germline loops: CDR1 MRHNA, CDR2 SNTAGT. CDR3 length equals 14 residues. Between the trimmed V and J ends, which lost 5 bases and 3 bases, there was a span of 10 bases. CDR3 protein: CASSSQIHTGELFF. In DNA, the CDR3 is TGTGCCAGCAGTAGTCAGATCCACACCGGGGAGCTGTTTTTT.

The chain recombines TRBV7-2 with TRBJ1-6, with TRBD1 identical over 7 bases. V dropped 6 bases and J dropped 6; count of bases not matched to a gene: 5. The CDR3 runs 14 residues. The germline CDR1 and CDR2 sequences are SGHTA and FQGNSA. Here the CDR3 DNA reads TGTGCCAGCAGTCGGGACAGAAGTAATTCACCCCTCCACTTT. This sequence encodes CASSRDRSNSPLHF.

The CDR3 nucleotides are TGTGCCAGTAGTAGTGACAGGGTGCGCAACTATGGCTACACCTTC. This gives the protein CASSSDRVRNYGYTF. This chain uses TRBV19 with TRBJ1-2; 7 bases agree with TRBD1. V lost 4 bases and J lost 2; bases outside the gene matches: 7. The length of the CDR3 is 15 residues. CDR1 is LNHDA, CDR2 SQIVND, per germline (reference sequence).

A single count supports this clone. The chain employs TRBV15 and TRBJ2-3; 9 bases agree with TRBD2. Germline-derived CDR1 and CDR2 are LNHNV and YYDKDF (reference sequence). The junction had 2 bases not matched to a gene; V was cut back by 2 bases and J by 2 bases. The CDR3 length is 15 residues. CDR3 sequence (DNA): TGTGCCACCAGCAGACCTAGCGGGGACACAGATACGCAGTATTTT. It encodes CATSRPSGDTDTQYF.

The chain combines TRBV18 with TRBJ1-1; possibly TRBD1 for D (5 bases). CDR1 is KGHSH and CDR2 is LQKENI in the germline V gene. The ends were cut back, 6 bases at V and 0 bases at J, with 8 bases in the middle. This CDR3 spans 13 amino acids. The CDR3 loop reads CASSPDMNTEAFF. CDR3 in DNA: TGTGCCAGCTCCCCGGACATGAACACTGAAGCTTTCTTT.

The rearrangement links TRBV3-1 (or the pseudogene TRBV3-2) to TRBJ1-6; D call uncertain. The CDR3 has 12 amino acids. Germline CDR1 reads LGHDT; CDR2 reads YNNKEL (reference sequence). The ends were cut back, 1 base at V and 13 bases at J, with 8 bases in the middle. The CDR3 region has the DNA TGTGCCAGCAGCCAAGTCAGTGGTCCCCTCCACTTT. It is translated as CASSQVSGPLHF.

This CDR3 is CASSTPGQGSYEQYF. CDR3 bases: TGTGCCAGTAGTACTCCGGGACAGGGCTCCTACGAGCAGTACTTC. The chain recombines TRBV19 with TRBJ2-7; 9 bases fit TRBD1. The V segment lost 4 bases and the J segment 0 bases; nucleotides outside the gene matches: 4. This CDR3 contains 15 residues. CDR1 is LNHDA and CDR2 is SQIVND in the germline V gene (reference sequence).

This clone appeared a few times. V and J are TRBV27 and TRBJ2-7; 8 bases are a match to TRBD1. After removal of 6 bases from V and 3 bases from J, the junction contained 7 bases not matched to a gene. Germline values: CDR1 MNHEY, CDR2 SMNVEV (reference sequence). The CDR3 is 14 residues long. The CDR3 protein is CASSYRGLIYEQYF. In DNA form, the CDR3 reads TGTGCCAGCAGCTACAGGGGGTTGATCTACGAGCAGTACTTC.

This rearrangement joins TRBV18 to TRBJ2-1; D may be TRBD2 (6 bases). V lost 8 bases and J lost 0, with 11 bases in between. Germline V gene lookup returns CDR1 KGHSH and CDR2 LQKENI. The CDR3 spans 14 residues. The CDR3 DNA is TGTGCCAGCACCGGGACTCTCTCCTACAATGAGCAGTTCTTC. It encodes CASTGTLSYNEQFF.